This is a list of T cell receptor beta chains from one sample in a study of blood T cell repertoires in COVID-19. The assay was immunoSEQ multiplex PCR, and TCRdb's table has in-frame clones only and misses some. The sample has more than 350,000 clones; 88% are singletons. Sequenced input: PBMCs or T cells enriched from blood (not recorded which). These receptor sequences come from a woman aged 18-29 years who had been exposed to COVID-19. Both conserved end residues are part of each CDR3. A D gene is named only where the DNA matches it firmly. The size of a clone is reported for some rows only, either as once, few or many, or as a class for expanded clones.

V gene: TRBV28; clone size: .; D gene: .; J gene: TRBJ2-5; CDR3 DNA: TGTGCCAGCAGTTTCCCCGTGTTTAGGGGCGGAGAGACCCAGTACTTC; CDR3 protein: CASSFPVFRGGETQYF
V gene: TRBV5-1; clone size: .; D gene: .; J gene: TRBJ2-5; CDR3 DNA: TGCGCCAGCAGCTTTATTAGTATGGAAGAGACCCAGTACTTC; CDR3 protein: CASSFISMEETQYF
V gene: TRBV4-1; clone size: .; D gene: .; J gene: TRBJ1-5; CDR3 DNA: TGCGCCAGCAGCCAAGAAGGAGGGGCTCAGCCCCAGCATTTT; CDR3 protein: CASSQEGGAQPQHF
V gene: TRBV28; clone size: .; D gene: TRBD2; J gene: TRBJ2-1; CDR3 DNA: TGTGCCAGCAGTCACCATAGCGGGGGAGCTAACAATGAGCAGTTCTTC; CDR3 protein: CASSHHSGGANNEQFF
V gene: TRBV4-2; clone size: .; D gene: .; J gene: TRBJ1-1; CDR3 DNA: TGTGCCAGCAGCCTTGGACAGAACACTGAAGCTTTCTTT; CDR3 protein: CASSLGQNTEAFF
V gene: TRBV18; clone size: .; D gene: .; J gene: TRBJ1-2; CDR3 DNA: TGTGCCAGCTCACCACCGGAGTTTGCGACCCTCAATGGCTACACCTTC; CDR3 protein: CASSPPEFATLNGYTF
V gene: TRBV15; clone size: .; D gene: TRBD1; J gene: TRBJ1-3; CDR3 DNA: TGTGCCACCAGCAGGGCGACAGGGGCGGGAAACACCATATATTTT; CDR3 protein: CATSRATGAGNTIYF
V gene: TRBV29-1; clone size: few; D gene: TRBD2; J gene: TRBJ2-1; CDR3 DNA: TGCAGCGTTGGACGGGGGGGTCCTTACAATGAGCAGTTCTTC; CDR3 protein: CSVGRGGPYNEQFF
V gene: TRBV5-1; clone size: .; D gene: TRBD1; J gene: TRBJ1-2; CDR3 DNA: TGCGCCAGCAGCGGATGGGACAGGCACTATGGCTACACCTTC; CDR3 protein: CASSGWDRHYGYTF
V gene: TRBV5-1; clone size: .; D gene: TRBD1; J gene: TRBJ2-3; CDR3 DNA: TGCGCCAGCGGCCGGACAGGACACACAGATACGCAGTATTTT; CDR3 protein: CASGRTGHTDTQYF
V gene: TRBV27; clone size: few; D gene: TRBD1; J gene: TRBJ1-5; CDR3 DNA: TGTGCCAGCAGTGATACCCAGGGGGTATCGAATCAGCCCCAGCATTTT; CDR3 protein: CASSDTQGVSNQPQHF
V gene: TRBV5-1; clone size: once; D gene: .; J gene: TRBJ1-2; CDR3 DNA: TGCGCCAGCAGCGCGGACACCTATGGCTACACCTTC; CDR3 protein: CASSADTYGYTF
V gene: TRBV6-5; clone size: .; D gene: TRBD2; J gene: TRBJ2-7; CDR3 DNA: TGTGCCAGCACCCTAGCGGGTCCCTACGAGCAGTACTTC; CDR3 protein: CASTLAGPYEQYF
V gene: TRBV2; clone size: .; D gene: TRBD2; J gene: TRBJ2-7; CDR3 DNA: TGTGCCAGCACCCCGGGGGGGACACGGAGCTCCTACGAGCAGTACTTC; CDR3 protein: CASTPGGTRSSYEQYF
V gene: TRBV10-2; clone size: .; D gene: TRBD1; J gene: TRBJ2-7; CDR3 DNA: TGCGCCAGCAGGTCGACAGGGACCTACGAGCAGTACTTC; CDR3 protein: CASRSTGTYEQYF
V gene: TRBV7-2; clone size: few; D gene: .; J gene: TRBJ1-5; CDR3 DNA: TGTGCCAGCGGTGAGCAGGATCAGCCCCAGCATTTT; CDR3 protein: CASGEQDQPQHF
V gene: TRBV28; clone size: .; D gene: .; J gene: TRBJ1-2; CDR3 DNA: TGTGCCAGCAGTTTAAGTTTTTGGGGGCTCAACTATGGCTACACCTTC; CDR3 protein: CASSLSFWGLNYGYTF
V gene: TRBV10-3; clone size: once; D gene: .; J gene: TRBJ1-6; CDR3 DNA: TGTGCCATCAGTGACAGGGCATATAATTCACCCCTCCACTTT; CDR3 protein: CAISDRAYNSPLHF
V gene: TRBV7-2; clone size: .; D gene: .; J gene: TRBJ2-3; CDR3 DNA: TGTGCCAGCAGCACCGTCCATGGAGGTACAGATACGCAGTATTTT; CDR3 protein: CASSTVHGGTDTQYF